This T cell receptor (beta chain) appears in the sequencing data of a study of T-cell memory formation after mild COVID-19 (dated by TCRdb to 2020 to 2022). About the study as a whole: TCR sequence clusters from the two donors were largely donor specific. T-cell clones expanding and contracting after mild COVID-19 in a couple of donors were tracked by longitudinal TCRalpha and TCRbeta repertoire sequencing. The cohort was made up of two young adult volunteers, one female and one male, who were previously healthy. The research as a whole found: Some responding clones were detected in pre-infection memory, suggesting pre-existing cross-reactive memory T cells joined the SARS-CoV-2 response. Clones contracting from day 15 to 85 had balanced CD4/CD8 phenotypes, while a second wave expanding from day 15 to 37 was biased towards CD4+. The study covered only a couple of mild cases, and larger cohorts including severe cases with pre-infection samples were considered necessary. SARS-CoV-2 specificity was not confirmed for the second-wave clones peaking on day 37. Contracting CD4+ clones turned up mainly in the CM and EM memory subsets, whereas EMRA was where CD8+ clones were enriched.

This clonotype was seen more than once but under ten times. It has no known antigen specificity. One base away there is no much larger clone; base qualities are not given. These reads were obtained on an Illumina NovaSeq 6000. cDNA libraries for TCRalpha and TCRbeta were prepared by 5'RACE using constant-segment primers, with sample barcodes and unique molecular identifiers added. Trizol reagent was used to extract RNA from every sample. The libraries were amplified in two PCR steps, and the second step added a second sample barcode and Illumina TruSeq adapters. Sequencing of the libraries was done on an Illumina NovaSeq, producing 2 x 150 bp paired-end reads. Concerning the study's data processing: With migec v1.2.7, reads were demultiplexed and then collapsed into UMI-guided consensus sequences. With mixcr v2.1.11, UMI consensuses were aligned to TRA and TRB V and J templates and assembled into clonotypes. A clonotype was counted as expanded or contracted only if both edgeR and NoisET called the change significant, with noise models trained on biological replicates. For edgeR calls, the thresholds were a false discovery rate-adjusted p below 0.01 and a log2 fold-change of 1. As an exploratory analysis of dynamics, max-normalized trajectories of the 1000 most abundant clonotypes were examined with PCA combined with hierarchical clustering. Separately sequenced CD4+ and CD8+ repertoires were used to assign a CD4 or CD8 phenotype to each responding clone. The public reads were reprocessed in TCRdb via fastp at Q25 and MiXCR, keeping in-frame beta chains. Under each unique CDR3 protein, matching rows form one entry showing the most common genes and DNA. TCRdb assigned the V and J calls; the authors' analysis was not used. In all, the sample holds about 470,000 distinct CDR3 sequences, and roughly 25% of those were seen once. Around 12% of the sample goes to the ten largest clones.

The CDR3, cysteine through phenylalanine, is 14 amino acids long. This entry keeps only the CDR3 DNA: 42 bases, framed from base 1. Looking up the germline V gene yields CDR1 SGHNT and CDR2 YENEEA. Trimming costs V 1 base and J 1 base, and their ends lie 7 bases apart. Ficoll-Paque density gradient centrifugation was the method used to isolate PBMCs. The chain joins TRBV11-3 to TRBJ1-1, with the D segment identity uncertain. The sample was PBMCs or a T cell subset sorted from them (not recorded which). This sequence was found in an adult woman who had mild COVID-19 (a few samples of this study predate the infection). The sample titles of this study are shuffled in the database, so cell type and time point are left out; the donor was told from shared clones. The sequenced DNA is TGTGCCAGCAGCTTAGCAGTGAAGAACACTGAAGCTTTCTTT. The resulting protein is CASSLAVKNTEAFF. The entire variable domain, with the stretches around the CDR3 drawn from the reference TRBV11-3 and TRBJ1-1 proteins, is EAGVVQSPRYKIIEKKQPVAFWCNPISGHNTLYWYLQNLGQGPELLIRYENEEAVDDSQLPKDRFSAERLKGVDSTLKIQPAELGDSAVYLCASSLAVKNTEAFFGQGTRLTVV.